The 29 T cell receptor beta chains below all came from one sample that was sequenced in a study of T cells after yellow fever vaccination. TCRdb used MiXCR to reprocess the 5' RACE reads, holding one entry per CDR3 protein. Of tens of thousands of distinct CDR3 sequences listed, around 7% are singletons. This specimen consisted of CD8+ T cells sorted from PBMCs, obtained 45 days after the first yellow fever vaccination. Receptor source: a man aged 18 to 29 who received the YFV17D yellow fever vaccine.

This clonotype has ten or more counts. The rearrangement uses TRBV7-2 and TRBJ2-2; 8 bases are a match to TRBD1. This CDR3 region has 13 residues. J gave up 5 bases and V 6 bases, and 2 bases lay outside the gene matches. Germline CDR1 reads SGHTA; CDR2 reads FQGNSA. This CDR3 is CASRYRGTGELFF. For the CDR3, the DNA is TGTGCCAGCAGGTACAGGGGGACCGGGGAGCTGTTTTTT.

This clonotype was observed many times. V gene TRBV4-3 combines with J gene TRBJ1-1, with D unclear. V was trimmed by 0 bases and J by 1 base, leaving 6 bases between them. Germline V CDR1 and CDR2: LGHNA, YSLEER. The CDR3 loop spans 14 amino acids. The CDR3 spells CASSQERENTEAFF. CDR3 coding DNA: TGCGCCAGCAGCCAAGAACGGGAGAACACTGAAGCTTTCTTT.

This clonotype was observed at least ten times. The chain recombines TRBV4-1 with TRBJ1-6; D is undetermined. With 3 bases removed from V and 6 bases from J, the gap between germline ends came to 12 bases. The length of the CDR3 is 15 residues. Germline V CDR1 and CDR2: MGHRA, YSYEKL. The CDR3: CASSQWAGGNSPLHF. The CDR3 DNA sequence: TGCGCCAGCAGCCAGTGGGCGGGAGGTAATTCACCCCTCCACTTT.

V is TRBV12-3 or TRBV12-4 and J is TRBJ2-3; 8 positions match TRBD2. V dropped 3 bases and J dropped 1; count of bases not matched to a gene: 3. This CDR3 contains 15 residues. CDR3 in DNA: TGTGCCAGCAGTTTTTTCGGGAGGGGCACAGATACGCAGTATTTT. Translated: CASSFFGRGTDTQYF.

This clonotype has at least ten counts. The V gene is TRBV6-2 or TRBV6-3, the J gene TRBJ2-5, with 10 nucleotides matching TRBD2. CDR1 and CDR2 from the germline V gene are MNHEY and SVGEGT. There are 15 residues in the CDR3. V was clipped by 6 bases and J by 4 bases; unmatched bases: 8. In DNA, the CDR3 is TGTGCCAGCAGAGGTCTAGCGGGGGTTGGAGAGACCCAGTACTTC. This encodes CASRGLAGVGETQYF.

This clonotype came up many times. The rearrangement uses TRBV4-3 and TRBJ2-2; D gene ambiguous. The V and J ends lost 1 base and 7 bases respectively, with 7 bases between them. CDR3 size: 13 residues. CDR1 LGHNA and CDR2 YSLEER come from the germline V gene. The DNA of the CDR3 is TGCGCCAGCAGCCAAGGCCGCTTCGGGGAGCTGTTTTTT. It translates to CASSQGRFGELFF.

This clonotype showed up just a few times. This CDR3 is CASSQDRVIRGYTF. The CDR3 DNA reads TGTGCCAGCAGTCAGGACAGGGTGATACGTGGCTACACCTTC. J is TRBJ1-2 and V is TRBV6-2 or TRBV6-3; the match to TRBD1 covers 8 bases. The junction had 9 bases not matched to a gene; V was cut back by 5 bases and J by 7 bases. This CDR3 comprises 14 residues. Germline values: CDR1 MNHEY, CDR2 SVGEGT.

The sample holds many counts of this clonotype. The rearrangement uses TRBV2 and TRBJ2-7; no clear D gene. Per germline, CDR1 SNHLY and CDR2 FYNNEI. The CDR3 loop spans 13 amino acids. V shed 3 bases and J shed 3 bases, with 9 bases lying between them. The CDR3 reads CASSEETLYEQYF. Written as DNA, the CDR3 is TGTGCCAGCAGTGAGGAGACCCTCTACGAGCAGTACTTC.

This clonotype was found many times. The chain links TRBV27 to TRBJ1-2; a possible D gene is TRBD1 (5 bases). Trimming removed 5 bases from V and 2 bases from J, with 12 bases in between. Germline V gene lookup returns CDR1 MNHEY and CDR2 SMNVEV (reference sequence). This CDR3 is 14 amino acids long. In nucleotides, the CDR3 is TGTGCCAGCAGTCTCGACAGTTTGAACTATGGCTACACCTTC. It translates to CASSLDSLNYGYTF.

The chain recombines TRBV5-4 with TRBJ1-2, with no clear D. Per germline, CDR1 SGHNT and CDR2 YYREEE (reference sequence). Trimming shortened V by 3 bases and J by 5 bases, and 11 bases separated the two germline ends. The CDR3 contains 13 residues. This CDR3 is CASSSPRVYGYTF. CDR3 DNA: TGTGCCAGCAGCTCGCCTAGGGTATATGGCTACACCTTC. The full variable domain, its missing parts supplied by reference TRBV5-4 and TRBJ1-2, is ETGVTQSPTHLIKTRGQQVTLRCSSQSGHNTVSWYQQALGQGPQFIFQYYREEENGRGNFPPRFSGLQFPNYSSELNVNALELDDSALYLCASSSPRVYGYTFGSGTRLTVV.

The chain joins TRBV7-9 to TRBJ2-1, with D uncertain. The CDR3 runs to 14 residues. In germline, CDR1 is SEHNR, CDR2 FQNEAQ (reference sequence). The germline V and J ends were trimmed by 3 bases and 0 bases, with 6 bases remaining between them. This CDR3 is CASSFRLSYNEQFF. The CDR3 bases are TGTGCCAGCAGCTTTCGCCTCTCCTACAATGAGCAGTTCTTC.

CDR3 nucleotides: TGTGCTAGTGGTTTGGCTCAAGAGGGGGCGAGACAGGGTGAAGAGACCCAGTACTTC. It yields the protein CASGLAQEGARQGEETQYF. This chain uses TRBV12-5 with TRBJ2-5, with TRBD1 matching over 7 bases. Per the germline V gene, CDR1 is LGHNT and CDR2 is FRNRAP. V was pared by 1 base and J by 3 bases, with 17 bases of the junction left unmatched. The CDR3 sequence is 19 residues long.

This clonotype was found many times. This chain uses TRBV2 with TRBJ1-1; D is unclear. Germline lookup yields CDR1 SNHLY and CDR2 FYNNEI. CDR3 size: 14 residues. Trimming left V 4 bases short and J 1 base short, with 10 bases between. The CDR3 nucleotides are TGTGCCAGCAGTGGGGCATATCAGAACACTGAAGCTTTCTTT. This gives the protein CASSGAYQNTEAFF.

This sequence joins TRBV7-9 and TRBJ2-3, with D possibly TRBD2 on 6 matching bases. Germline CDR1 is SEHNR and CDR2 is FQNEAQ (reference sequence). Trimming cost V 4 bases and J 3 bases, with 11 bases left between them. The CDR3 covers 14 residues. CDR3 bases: TGTGCCAGCAGCTCCACCCGGGGGACAGATACGCAGTATTTT. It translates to CASSSTRGTDTQYF.

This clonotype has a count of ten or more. The CDR3 DNA follows: TGTGCCAGCAGCGGCAGTAACTATGGCTACACCTTC. It translates to CASSGSNYGYTF. The V gene is TRBV27, the J gene TRBJ1-2; D gene uncertain. There are 12 residues in the CDR3. Trimming shortened V by 6 bases and J by 1 base, and 6 bases separated the two germline ends. CDR1 is MNHEY, CDR2 SMNVEV, per germline (reference sequence).

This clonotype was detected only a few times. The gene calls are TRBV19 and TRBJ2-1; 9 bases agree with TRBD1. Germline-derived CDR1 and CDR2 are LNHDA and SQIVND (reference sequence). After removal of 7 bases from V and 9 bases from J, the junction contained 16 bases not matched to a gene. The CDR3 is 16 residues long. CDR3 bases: TGTGCCAGTACTGCCGGGACAGGGAGCCTACTTGGTGAGCAGTTCTTC. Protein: CASTAGTGSLLGEQFF. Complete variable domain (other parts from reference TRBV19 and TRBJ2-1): DGGITQSPKYLFRKEGQNVTLSCEQNLNHDAMYWYRQDPGQGLRLIYYSQIVNDFQKGDIAEGYSVSREKKESFPLTVTSAQKNPTAFYLCASTAGTGSLLGEQFFGPGTRLTVL.

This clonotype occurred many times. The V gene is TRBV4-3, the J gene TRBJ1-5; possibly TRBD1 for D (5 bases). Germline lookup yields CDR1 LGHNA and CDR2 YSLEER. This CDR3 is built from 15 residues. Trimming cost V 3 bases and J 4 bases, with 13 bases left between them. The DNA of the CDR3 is TGCGCCAGCAGCCAGGGACTTGGAGTAAATCAGCCCCAGCATTTT. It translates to CASSQGLGVNQPQHF.

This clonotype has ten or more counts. In DNA, the CDR3 is TGTGCCAGCAGTTTAGGGCCTCAGAAGACCCAGTACTTC. It yields the protein CASSLGPQKTQYF. This rearrangement joins TRBV12-3 or TRBV12-4 to TRBJ2-5; D ambiguous. The CDR3 loop spans 13 amino acids. Trimming cost V 1 base and J 6 bases, with 9 bases left between them.

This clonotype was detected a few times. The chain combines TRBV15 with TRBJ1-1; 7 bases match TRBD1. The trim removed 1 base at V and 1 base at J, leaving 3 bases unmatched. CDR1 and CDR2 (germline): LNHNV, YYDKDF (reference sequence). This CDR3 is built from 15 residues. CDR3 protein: CATSRASGGNTEAFF. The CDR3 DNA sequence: TGTGCCACCAGCAGAGCCTCAGGGGGGAACACTGAAGCTTTCTTT. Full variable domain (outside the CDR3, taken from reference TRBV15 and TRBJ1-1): DAMVIQNPRYQVTQFGKPVTLSCSQTLNHNVMYWYQQKSSQAPKLLFHYYDKDFNNEADTPDNFQSRRPNTSFCFLDIRSPGLGDTAMYLCATSRASGGNTEAFFGQGTRLTVV.

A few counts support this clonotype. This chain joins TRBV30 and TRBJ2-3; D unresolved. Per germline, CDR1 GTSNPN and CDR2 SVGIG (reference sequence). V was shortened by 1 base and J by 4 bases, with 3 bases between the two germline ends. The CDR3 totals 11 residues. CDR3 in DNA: TGTGCCTGGAGTGCATCAGATACGCAGTATTTT. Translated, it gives CAWSASDTQYF.

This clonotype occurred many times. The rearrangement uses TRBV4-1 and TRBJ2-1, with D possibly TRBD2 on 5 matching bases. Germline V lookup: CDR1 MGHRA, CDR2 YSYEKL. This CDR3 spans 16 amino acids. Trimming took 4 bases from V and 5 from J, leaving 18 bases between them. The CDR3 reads CASSPRLLARDNEQFF. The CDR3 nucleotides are TGCGCCAGCAGCCCTAGACTCCTAGCAAGGGACAATGAGCAGTTCTTC.

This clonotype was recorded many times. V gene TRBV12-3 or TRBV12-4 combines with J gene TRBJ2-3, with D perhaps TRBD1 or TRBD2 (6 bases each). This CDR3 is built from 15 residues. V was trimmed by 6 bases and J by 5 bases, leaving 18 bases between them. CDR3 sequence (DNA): TGTGCCAGCAGATTTCATAGGGGGGTCGAAGATACGCAGTATTTT. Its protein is CASRFHRGVEDTQYF.

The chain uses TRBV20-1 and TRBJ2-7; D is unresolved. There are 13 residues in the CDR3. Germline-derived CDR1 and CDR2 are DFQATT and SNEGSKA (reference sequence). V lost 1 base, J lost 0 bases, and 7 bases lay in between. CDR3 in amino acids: CSARVGRSYEQYF. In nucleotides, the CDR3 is TGCAGTGCTAGAGTTGGCCGCTCCTACGAGCAGTACTTC.

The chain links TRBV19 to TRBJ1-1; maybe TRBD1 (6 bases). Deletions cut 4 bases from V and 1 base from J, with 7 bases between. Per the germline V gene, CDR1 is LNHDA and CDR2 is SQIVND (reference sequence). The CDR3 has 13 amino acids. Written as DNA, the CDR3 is TGTGCCAGTAGTAAGACAGGGAACACTGAAGCTTTCTTT. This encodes CASSKTGNTEAFF.

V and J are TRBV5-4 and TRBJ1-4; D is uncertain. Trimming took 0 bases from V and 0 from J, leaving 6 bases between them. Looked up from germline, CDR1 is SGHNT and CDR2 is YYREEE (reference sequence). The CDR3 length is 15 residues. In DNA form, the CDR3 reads TGTGCCAGCAGCTTGGAGGTAGCAACTAATGAAAAACTGTTTTTT. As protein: CASSLEVATNEKLFF. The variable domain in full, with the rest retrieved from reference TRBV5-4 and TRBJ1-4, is ETGVTQSPTHLIKTRGQQVTLRCSSQSGHNTVSWYQQALGQGPQFIFQYYREEENGRGNFPPRFSGLQFPNYSSELNVNALELDDSALYLCASSLEVATNEKLFFGSGTQLSVL.

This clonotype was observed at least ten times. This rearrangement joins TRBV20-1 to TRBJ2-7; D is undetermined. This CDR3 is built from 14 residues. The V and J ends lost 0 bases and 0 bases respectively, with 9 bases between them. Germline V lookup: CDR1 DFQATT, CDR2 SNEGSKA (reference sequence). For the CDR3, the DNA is TGCAGTGCTAGAGATGTTAAGATCTCCTACGAGCAGTACTTC. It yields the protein CSARDVKISYEQYF.

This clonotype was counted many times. Here the CDR3 reads CASSPAQGTDTQYF. CDR3 DNA sequence: TGCGCCAGCAGCCCCGCACAAGGAACAGATACGCAGTATTTT. J is TRBJ2-3 and V is TRBV4-1; the D is unclear. From germline, CDR1 is MGHRA and CDR2 YSYEKL. There are 14 residues in the CDR3. Trimming took 4 bases from V and 3 from J, leaving 11 bases between them.

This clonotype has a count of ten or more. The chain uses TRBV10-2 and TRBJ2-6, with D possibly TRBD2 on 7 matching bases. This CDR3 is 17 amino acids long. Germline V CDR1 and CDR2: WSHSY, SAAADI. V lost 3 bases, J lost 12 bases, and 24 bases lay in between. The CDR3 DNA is TGCGCCAGCAGTGAAGGGGCGGGGGCGCAGCCAGCGAGCGTCCTGACTTTC. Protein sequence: CASSEGAGAQPASVLTF.

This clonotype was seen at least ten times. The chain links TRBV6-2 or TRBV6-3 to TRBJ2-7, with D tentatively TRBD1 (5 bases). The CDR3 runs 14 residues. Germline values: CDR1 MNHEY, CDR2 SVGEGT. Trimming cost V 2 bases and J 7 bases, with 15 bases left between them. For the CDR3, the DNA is TGTGCCAGCAGTTACGGGCCAGGGCGATGGGAGCAGTACGTC. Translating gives CASSYGPGRWEQYV.